This T cell receptor (beta chain) is from a study of T cell repertoires in cytomegalovirus infection. The length of the CDR3 is 13 residues. Trimming left V 4 bases short and J 8 bases short, with 13 bases between. CDR1 is SGDLS, CDR2 YYNGEE, per germline. Regarding this clonotype: The antigen remains undetermined.

Using its own MiXCR run on the reads, TCRdb lists one record per CDR3 protein. This repertoire shows approximately 910,000 distinct CDR3 sequences, approximately 31% found once; its top ten account for over 10%. This clonotype was obtained from a human donor in good health (CMV status not recorded). Some clones in this sample may be carry-over from other donors' samples. The sequences come from cultured CD8+ T cells from PBMCs, collected from culture after CMV antigen stimulation. This chain connects TRBV9 to TRBJ2-1; D unclear. The CDR3: CASSLPSSDEQFF. CDR3 DNA sequence: TGTGCCAGCAGCCTCCCCTCGAGTGATGAGCAGTTCTTC. Filled out from reference TRBV9 and TRBJ2-1, the complete variable domain reads DSGVTQTPKHLITATGQRVTLRCSPRSGDLSVYWYQQSLDQGLQFLIQYYNGEERAKGNILERFSAQQFPDLHSELNLSSLELGDSALYFCASSLPSSDEQFFGPGTRLTVL.